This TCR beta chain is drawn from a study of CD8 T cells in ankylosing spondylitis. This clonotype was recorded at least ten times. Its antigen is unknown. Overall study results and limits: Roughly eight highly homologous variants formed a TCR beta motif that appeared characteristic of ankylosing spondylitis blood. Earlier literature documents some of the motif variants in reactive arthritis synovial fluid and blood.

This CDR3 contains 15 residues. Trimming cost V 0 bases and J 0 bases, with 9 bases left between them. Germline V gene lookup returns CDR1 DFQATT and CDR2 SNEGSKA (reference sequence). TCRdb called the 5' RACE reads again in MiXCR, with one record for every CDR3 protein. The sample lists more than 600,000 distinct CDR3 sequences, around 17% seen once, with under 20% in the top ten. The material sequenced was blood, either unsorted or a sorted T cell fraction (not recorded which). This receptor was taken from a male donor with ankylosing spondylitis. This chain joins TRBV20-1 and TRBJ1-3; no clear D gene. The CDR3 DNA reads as TGCAGTGCTAGAGATAGGATCGGCTCTGGAAACACCATATATTTT. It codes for CSARDRIGSGNTIYF.